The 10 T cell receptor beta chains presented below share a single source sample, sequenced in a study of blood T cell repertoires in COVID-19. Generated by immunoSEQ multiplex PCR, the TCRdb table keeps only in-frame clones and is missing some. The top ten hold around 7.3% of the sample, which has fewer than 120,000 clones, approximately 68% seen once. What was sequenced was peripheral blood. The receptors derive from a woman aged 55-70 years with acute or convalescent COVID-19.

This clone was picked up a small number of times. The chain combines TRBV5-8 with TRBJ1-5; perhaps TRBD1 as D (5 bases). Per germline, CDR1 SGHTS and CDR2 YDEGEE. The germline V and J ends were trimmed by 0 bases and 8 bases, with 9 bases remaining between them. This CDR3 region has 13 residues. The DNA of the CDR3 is TGTGCCAGCAGCTTGGCCCGGGGGAAGCCCCAGCATTTT. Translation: CASSLARGKPQHF.

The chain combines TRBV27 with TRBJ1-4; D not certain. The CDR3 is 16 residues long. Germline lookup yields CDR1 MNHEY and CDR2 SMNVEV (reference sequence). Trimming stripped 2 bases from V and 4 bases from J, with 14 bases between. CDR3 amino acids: CASSLRAAGGNEKLFF. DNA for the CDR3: TGTGCCAGCAGTTTAAGGGCGGCTGGAGGTAATGAAAAACTGTTTTTT.

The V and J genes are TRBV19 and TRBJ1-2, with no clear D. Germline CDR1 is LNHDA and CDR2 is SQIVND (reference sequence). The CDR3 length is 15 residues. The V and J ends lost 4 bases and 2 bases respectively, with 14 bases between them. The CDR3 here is CASSNPRTGNYGYTF. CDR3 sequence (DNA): TGTGCCAGTAGTAACCCCAGGACGGGAAACTATGGCTACACCTTC.

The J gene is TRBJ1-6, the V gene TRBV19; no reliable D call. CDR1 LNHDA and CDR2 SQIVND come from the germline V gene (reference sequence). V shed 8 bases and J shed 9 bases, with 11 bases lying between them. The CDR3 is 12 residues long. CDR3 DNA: TGTGCCAGTCAACTCGGGGTTTCACCCCTCCACTTT. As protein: CASQLGVSPLHF. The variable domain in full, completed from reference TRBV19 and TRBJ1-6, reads DGGITQSPKYLFRKEGQNVTLSCEQNLNHDAMYWYRQDPGQGLRLIYYSQIVNDFQKGDIAEGYSVSREKKESFPLTVTSAQKNPTAFYLCASQLGVSPLHFGNGTRLTVT.

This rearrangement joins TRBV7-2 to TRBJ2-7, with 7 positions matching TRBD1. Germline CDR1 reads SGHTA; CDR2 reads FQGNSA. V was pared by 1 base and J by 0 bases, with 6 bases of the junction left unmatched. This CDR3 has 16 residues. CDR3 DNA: TGTGCCAGCAGCTTAGGCTCCGGGACAGTCTCCTACGAGCAGTACTTC. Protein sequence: CASSLGSGTVSYEQYF.

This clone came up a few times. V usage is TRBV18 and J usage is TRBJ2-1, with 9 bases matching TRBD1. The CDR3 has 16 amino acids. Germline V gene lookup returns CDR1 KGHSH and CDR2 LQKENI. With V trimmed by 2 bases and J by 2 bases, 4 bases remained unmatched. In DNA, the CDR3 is TGTGCCAGCTCACCAACAGGGGGCCTAACCTACAATGAGCAGTTCTTC. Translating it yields CASSPTGGLTYNEQFF.

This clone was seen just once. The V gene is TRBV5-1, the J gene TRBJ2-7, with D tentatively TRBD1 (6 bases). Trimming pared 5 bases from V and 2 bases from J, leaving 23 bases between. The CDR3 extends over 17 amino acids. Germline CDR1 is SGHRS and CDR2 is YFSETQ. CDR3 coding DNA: TGCGCCAGCAGAAGAACCTTTCTGGGGGACAACACCTACGAGCAGTACTTC. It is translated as CASRRTFLGDNTYEQYF.

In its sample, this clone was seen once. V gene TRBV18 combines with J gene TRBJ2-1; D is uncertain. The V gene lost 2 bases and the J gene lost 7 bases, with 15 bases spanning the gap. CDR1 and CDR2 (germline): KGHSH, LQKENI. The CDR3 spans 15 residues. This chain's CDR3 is CASSPWATVSNEQFF. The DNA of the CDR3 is TGTGCCAGCTCACCATGGGCGACGGTATCGAATGAGCAGTTCTTC.

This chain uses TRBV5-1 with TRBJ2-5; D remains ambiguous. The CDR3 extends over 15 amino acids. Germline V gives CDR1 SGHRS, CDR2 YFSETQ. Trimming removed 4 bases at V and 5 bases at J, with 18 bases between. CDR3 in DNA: TGCGCCAGCAGCGTGAGTACTGGAGAGTGGGAGACCCAGTACTTC. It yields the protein CASSVSTGEWETQYF.

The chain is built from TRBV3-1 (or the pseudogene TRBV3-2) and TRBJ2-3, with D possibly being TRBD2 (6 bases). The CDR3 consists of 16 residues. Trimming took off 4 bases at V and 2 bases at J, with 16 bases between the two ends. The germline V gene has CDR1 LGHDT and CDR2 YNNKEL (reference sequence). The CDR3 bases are TGTGCCAGCAGCCCTCAGGCGGGGATGATCACAGATACGCAGTATTTT. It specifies CASSPQAGMITDTQYF.